This entry lists 16 T cell receptor beta chains sequenced from one sample in a study of response to subunit inactivated influenza vaccine. MiXCR, run by TCRdb on the RT-PCR reads, gives a single entry per CDR3 protein. This sample carries 430,000 or so distinct CDR3 sequences, approximately 9.9% of them seen once, and the ten largest clones take about 12%. The source was PBMCs from blood, collected about 6 weeks after vaccination. Receptors originate from a man aged 45-60 years who received an inactivated influenza vaccine.

In this sample, this clonotype turned up many times. The chain uses TRBV5-1 and TRBJ2-5; 10 bases are shared with TRBD2. This CDR3 is built from 15 residues. J lost 7 bases, V lost 4 bases, and 10 bases had no gene match. In germline, CDR1 is SGHRS, CDR2 YFSETQ. The CDR3 loop reads CASSLQTSGDGTQYF. In DNA form, the CDR3 reads TGCGCCAGCAGCCTACAAACTAGCGGGGATGGGACCCAGTACTTC.

The chain combines TRBV6-1 with TRBJ2-5; TRBD2 might be the D (6 bases). There are 15 residues in the CDR3. Germline CDR1 and CDR2: MNHNS and SASEGT. V dropped 5 bases and J dropped 4 bases, with 17 bases sitting between them. In DNA, the CDR3 is TGTGCCAGCAGTACAGACAGCGTCGGGGGAGAGACCCAGTACTTC. It encodes CASSTDSVGGETQYF.

This clonotype appeared many times. J is TRBJ2-7 and V is TRBV5-1; 8 bases map to TRBD1. CDR3 size: 15 residues. Unmatched junction bases numbered 8, after V lost 4 bases and J lost 2 bases. CDR1 and CDR2 (germline): SGHRS, YFSETQ. The CDR3 nucleotides read TGCGCCAGCAGCCTGAGGACAGGGACAGCCTACGAGCAGTACTTC. It specifies CASSLRTGTAYEQYF.

This clonotype was seen a few times. V is TRBV7-2 and J is TRBJ2-1; TRBD2 is a possible D gene (6 bases). The CDR3 has 14 residues. CDR1 and CDR2 (germline): SGHTA, FQGNSA. V lost 3 bases, J lost 4 bases, and 10 bases lay in between. For the CDR3, the DNA is TGTGCCAGCAGCTTCATGGGGACTTACAATGAGCAGTTCTTC. Protein sequence: CASSFMGTYNEQFF.

This clonotype was found a few times. The chain couples TRBV20-1 to TRBJ2-5; D tentatively fits TRBD1 or TRBD2 (5 bases each). The germline V and J ends were trimmed by 1 base and 2 bases, with 11 bases remaining between them. The germline V gene has CDR1 DFQATT and CDR2 SNEGSKA (reference sequence). This CDR3 spans 14 amino acids. The CDR3 loop is CSARVVGRQETQYF. The CDR3 bases are TGCAGTGCTAGAGTTGTGGGACGGCAAGAGACCCAGTACTTC.

This clonotype has a handful of counts. The V call is TRBV12-3 or TRBV12-4, the J call TRBJ2-2, with D possibly being TRBD1 (6 bases). The CDR3 length is 15 residues. V was clipped by 6 bases and J by 2 bases, with 13 bases between them. The CDR3 nucleotides are TGTGCCAGCAGGTTCGGACAGAGAAACACCGGGGAGCTGTTTTTT. Translation: CASRFGQRNTGELFF.

The chain combines TRBV5-1 with TRBJ2-1; D ambiguous. Germline V gene lookup returns CDR1 SGHRS and CDR2 YFSETQ. This CDR3 has 13 residues. Trimming stripped 0 bases from V and 9 bases from J, with 10 bases between. The DNA of the CDR3 is TGCGCCAGCAGCTTGGGGCCGGCGAGTGAGCAGTTCTTC. Its protein product is CASSLGPASEQFF.

This clonotype came up many times. V is TRBV29-1 and J is TRBJ2-7; D possibly corresponds to TRBD1 (6 bases). Germline loops: CDR1 SQVTM, CDR2 ANQGSEA. V was shortened by 6 bases and J by 0 bases, with 12 bases between the two germline ends. The length of the CDR3 is 13 residues. The chain's CDR3 is CSVTTGRSYEQYF. In nucleotides, the CDR3 is TGCAGCGTGACGACAGGACGCTCCTACGAGCAGTACTTC.

This clonotype was recorded many times. The rearrangement uses TRBV20-1 and TRBJ2-7; D remains unclear. Trimming stripped 1 base from V and 3 bases from J, with 13 bases between. The CDR3 covers 14 residues. Germline V CDR1 and CDR2: DFQATT, SNEGSKA (reference sequence). The CDR3 sequence: CSARVGQAHYEQYF. CDR3 sequence (DNA): TGCAGTGCTAGAGTAGGCCAGGCGCACTACGAGCAGTACTTC.

The CDR3 coding sequence is TGTGCCAGCAGTGAAGCGTATTCTAGCGGGAGGCAAACGGAGCAGTTCTTC. Amino acid sequence: CASSEAYSSGRQTEQFF. The chain couples TRBV2 to TRBJ2-1; 11 nucleotides agree with TRBD2. Trimming took 0 bases from V and 10 from J; bases not matched to a gene: 11. CDR1 is SNHLY, CDR2 FYNNEI, per germline. This CDR3 spans 17 amino acids.

The chain couples TRBV12-3 or TRBV12-4 to TRBJ2-1, with 7 bases aligning to TRBD2. J was trimmed by 0 bases and V by 3 bases; bases with no gene match: 8. This CDR3 comprises 17 residues. CDR3 bases: TGTGCCAGCAGTTTGGGGGGGGTAGGAAGCTCCTACAATGAGCAGTTCTTC. It encodes CASSLGGVGSSYNEQFF.

The sample holds many counts of this clonotype. The CDR3 loop reads CASSLSRHNEQFF. In nucleotides, the CDR3 is TGTGCCAGCAGCTTGTCCAGGCACAATGAGCAGTTCTTC. The chain has TRBV6-1 and TRBJ2-1; D unresolved. V dropped 6 bases and J dropped 5 bases, with 11 bases sitting between them. The CDR3 consists of 13 residues. Germline V gene data show CDR1 as MNHNS and CDR2 as SASEGT.

V gene TRBV29-1 combines with J gene TRBJ2-2; unclear D gene. Germline CDR1 and CDR2: SQVTM and ANQGSEA. The CDR3 extends over 13 amino acids. Trimming stripped 4 bases from V and 2 bases from J, with 8 bases between. CDR3 bases: TGCAGCGTTGGAGGATTAAACACCGGGGAGCTGTTTTTT. Translated: CSVGGLNTGELFF.

This clonotype has just a few counts. V and J are TRBV29-1 and TRBJ2-7, with D possibly TRBD2 on 6 matching bases. Per the germline V gene, CDR1 is SQVTM and CDR2 is ANQGSEA. V dropped 6 bases and J dropped 5 bases, with 17 bases sitting between them. There are 13 residues in the CDR3. CDR3 coding DNA: TGCAGCGTATCAGGAGGGGTCAGGAACGAGCAGTACTTC. This sequence encodes CSVSGGVRNEQYF.

The genes are TRBV15 and TRBJ1-4; D might be TRBD1 (5 bases). Trimming shortened V by 0 bases and J by 8 bases, and 10 bases separated the two germline ends. The CDR3 is 14 residues long. Germline V gene lookup returns CDR1 LNHNV and CDR2 YYDKDF (reference sequence). The chain's CDR3 is CATSRDRAVEKLFF. The CDR3 coding sequence is TGTGCCACCAGCAGAGACAGGGCGGTCGAAAAACTGTTTTTT.

This clonotype was counted a few times. The genes are TRBV10-3 and TRBJ2-3, with unresolved D. CDR3 length: 12 residues. Germline V gene sequence: CDR1 ENHRY, CDR2 SYGVKD. Trimming pared 5 bases from V and 2 bases from J, leaving 5 bases between. The CDR3 nucleotides read TGTGCCATCAGTCCATACACAGATACGCAGTATTTT. Protein sequence: CAISPYTDTQYF.